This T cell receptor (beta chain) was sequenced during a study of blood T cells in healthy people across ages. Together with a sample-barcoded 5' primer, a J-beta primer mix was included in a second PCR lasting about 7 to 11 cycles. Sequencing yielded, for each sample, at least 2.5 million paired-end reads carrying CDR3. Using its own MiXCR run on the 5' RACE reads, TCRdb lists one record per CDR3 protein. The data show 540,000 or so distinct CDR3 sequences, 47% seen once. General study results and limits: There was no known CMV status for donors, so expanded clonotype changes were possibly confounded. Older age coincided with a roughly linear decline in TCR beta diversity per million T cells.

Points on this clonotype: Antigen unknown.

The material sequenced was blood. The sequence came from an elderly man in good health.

CDR3 in amino acids: CSAPGGRPNIQYF. CDR3 DNA: TGCAGTGCTCCGGGGGGCCGCCCAAACATTCAGTACTTC. The genes are TRBV20-1 and TRBJ2-5, with D tentatively TRBD2 (7 bases). The end of the DNA aligns better with TRBJ2-4, so the J call may be wrong. CDR1 is DFQATT and CDR2 is SNEGSKA in the germline V gene (reference sequence). The CDR3 runs to 13 residues.